Listed below are T cell receptor beta chains from one sample, sequenced in a study of shared clonotypes between healthy human individuals. TCRdb's copy holds only in-frame clones and misses some; the assay was immunoSEQ multiplex PCR. Here the sample spans 2,500,000 or so clones, 80% to 95% being singletons. Input material: naive CD4+ T cells from PBMCs. These TCRs come from a man aged 18 to 35 in good health. Some clones in this sample may be carry-over from other donors' samples. Each CDR3 is given with its conserved first and last residue. The order of the fields is D gene, CDR3 length, clone size, V gene, J gene, CDR3 DNA, CDR3 protein. The D gene is left open where the match is weak. Part of the rows lack a size; the others show once, few, many or a class for expanded clones.

d_call: -
cdr3_length: 14
clone_size: -
v_call: TRBV4-3
j_call: TRBJ1-3
cdr3_nt: TGCGCCAGCAGCCCCTCCCACCGTGAAAACACCATATATTTT
cdr3_aa: CASSPSHRENTIYF

d_call: -
cdr3_length: 16
clone_size: -
v_call: TRBV7-2
j_call: TRBJ2-7
cdr3_nt: TGTGCCAGCAGCCGAAGCATAGCGGCAAGCTCCTACGAGCAGTACTTC
cdr3_aa: CASSRSIAASSYEQYF

d_call: TRBD1
cdr3_length: 14
clone_size: -
v_call: TRBV11-2
j_call: TRBJ1-5
cdr3_nt: TGTGCCAGCAGCTTAGGGGACAGTACTGAGCCCCAGCATTTT
cdr3_aa: CASSLGDSTEPQHF

d_call: -
cdr3_length: 14
clone_size: -
v_call: TRBV5-1
j_call: TRBJ2-6
cdr3_nt: TGCGCCAGCAAGGAAGACCCCGGGGCCAACGTCCTGACTTTC
cdr3_aa: CASKEDPGANVLTF

d_call: TRBD1
cdr3_length: 13
clone_size: -
v_call: TRBV29-1
j_call: TRBJ2-7
cdr3_nt: TGCAGCGTTAGGACAGGGCCCTCCTACGAGCAGTACTTC
cdr3_aa: CSVRTGPSYEQYF

d_call: TRBD2
cdr3_length: 16
clone_size: -
v_call: TRBV5-1
j_call: TRBJ2-1
cdr3_nt: TGCGCCAGCAGCCCCGGCTCTAGCGGGTCAAAAGGGGAGCAGTTCTTC
cdr3_aa: CASSPGSSGSKGEQFF

d_call: -
cdr3_length: 13
clone_size: -
v_call: TRBV2
j_call: TRBJ2-3
cdr3_nt: TGTGCCAGCAGAGGTCAGAGCACAGATACGCAGTATTTT
cdr3_aa: CASRGQSTDTQYF

d_call: -
cdr3_length: 12
clone_size: -
v_call: TRBV30
j_call: TRBJ1-3
cdr3_nt: TGTGCCTGGAGTGTACCCGCAAACACCATATATTTT
cdr3_aa: CAWSVPANTIYF

d_call: -
cdr3_length: 15
clone_size: -
v_call: TRBV9
j_call: TRBJ2-5
cdr3_nt: TGTGCCAGCAGCGTAGGCCCCGAACTAGGCGAGACCCAGTACTTC
cdr3_aa: CASSVGPELGETQYF

d_call: -
cdr3_length: 13
clone_size: once
v_call: TRBV27
j_call: TRBJ1-1
cdr3_nt: TGTGCCAGCAGTTACCGGGGGCAGACTGAAGCTTTCTTT
cdr3_aa: CASSYRGQTEAFF

d_call: -
cdr3_length: 13
clone_size: -
v_call: TRBV5-1
j_call: TRBJ2-1
cdr3_nt: TGCGCCAGCAGCCGAGGACAGTACAATGAGCAGTTCTTC
cdr3_aa: CASSRGQYNEQFF

d_call: TRBD2
cdr3_length: 13
clone_size: -
v_call: TRBV27
j_call: TRBJ2-7
cdr3_nt: TGTGCCAGCAGTCCGCGACTAGCGGGGGAGCAGTACTTC
cdr3_aa: CASSPRLAGEQYF

d_call: -
cdr3_length: 15
clone_size: -
v_call: TRBV28
j_call: TRBJ2-4
cdr3_nt: TGTGCCAGCAGCCTGGGGATGCCCCGGGAAAACATTCAGTACTTC
cdr3_aa: CASSLGMPRENIQYF

d_call: -
cdr3_length: 12
clone_size: -
v_call: TRBV15
j_call: TRBJ1-1
cdr3_nt: TGTGCCACCAGTCTTTACTTGACTGAAGCTTTCTTT
cdr3_aa: CATSLYLTEAFF

d_call: TRBD1
cdr3_length: 16
clone_size: -
v_call: TRBV5-1
j_call: TRBJ1-1
cdr3_nt: TGCGCCAGCAGTCCGGACAGGGGGCGAGGAGACACTGAAGCTTTCTTT
cdr3_aa: CASSPDRGRGDTEAFF

d_call: -
cdr3_length: 13
clone_size: -
v_call: TRBV11-3
j_call: TRBJ2-7
cdr3_nt: TGTGCCAGCAGTTACGGACCTAACTACGAGCAGTACTTC
cdr3_aa: CASSYGPNYEQYF

d_call: -
cdr3_length: 12
clone_size: few
v_call: TRBV10-3
j_call: TRBJ1-1
cdr3_nt: TGTGCCATATCGGGGTGGGACACTGAAGCTTTCTTT
cdr3_aa: CAISGWDTEAFF

d_call: -
cdr3_length: 14
clone_size: -
v_call: TRBV7-9
j_call: TRBJ1-1
cdr3_nt: TGTGCCAGCAGCCCGGGTCAGGGAGGGACTGAAGCTTTCTTT
cdr3_aa: CASSPGQGGTEAFF

d_call: -
cdr3_length: 16
clone_size: -
v_call: TRBV27
j_call: TRBJ2-5
cdr3_nt: TGTGCCAGCAGTTTAAGGGCGACAGGTCCGGTGGAGACCCAGTACTTC
cdr3_aa: CASSLRATGPVETQYF

d_call: TRBD2
cdr3_length: 16
clone_size: -
v_call: TRBV28
j_call: TRBJ2-1
cdr3_nt: TGTGCCAGCAGTTTAGCGGCGGGAGGGGCCTACAATGAGCAGTTCTTC
cdr3_aa: CASSLAAGGAYNEQFF

d_call: -
cdr3_length: 15
clone_size: -
v_call: TRBV30
j_call: TRBJ1-4
cdr3_nt: TGTGCCTGGAGTGTACCCGCGGCGGGCAATGAAAAACTGTTTTTT
cdr3_aa: CAWSVPAAGNEKLFF

d_call: -
cdr3_length: 15
clone_size: -
v_call: TRBV7-3
j_call: TRBJ2-7
cdr3_nt: TGTGCCAGCAGCTTAATGCGGGAACCGATCTACGAGCAGTACTTC
cdr3_aa: CASSLMREPIYEQYF

d_call: -
cdr3_length: 12
clone_size: -
v_call: TRBV27
j_call: TRBJ2-5
cdr3_nt: TGTGCCAGCAGATCGGCAGGGGAGACCCAGTACTTC
cdr3_aa: CASRSAGETQYF

d_call: TRBD2
cdr3_length: 16
clone_size: -
v_call: TRBV18
j_call: TRBJ2-1
cdr3_nt: TGTGCCAGCTCACCTCCGGGACTAGCGGGCTCCAATGAGCAGTTCTTC
cdr3_aa: CASSPPGLAGSNEQFF

d_call: -
cdr3_length: 15
clone_size: -
v_call: TRBV6-5
j_call: TRBJ2-4
cdr3_nt: TGTGCCAGCAGTTCAGGGGCGCTAGCCAAAAACATTCAGTACTTC
cdr3_aa: CASSSGALAKNIQYF

d_call: -
cdr3_length: 14
clone_size: -
v_call: TRBV7-2
j_call: TRBJ1-1
cdr3_nt: TGTGCCAGCAACCTCGGGAACCGGAACACTGAAGCTTTCTTT
cdr3_aa: CASNLGNRNTEAFF

d_call: TRBD1
cdr3_length: 14
clone_size: few
v_call: TRBV19
j_call: TRBJ1-5
cdr3_nt: TGTGCCAGTAGTGTACAGGGGGGCAATCAGCCCCAGCATTTT
cdr3_aa: CASSVQGGNQPQHF

d_call: TRBD1
cdr3_length: 16
clone_size: -
v_call: TRBV28
j_call: TRBJ2-2
cdr3_nt: TGTGCCAGCAGTTTATGGGCGGGACAGGGAGTCGGGGAGCTGTTTTTT
cdr3_aa: CASSLWAGQGVGELFF

d_call: -
cdr3_length: 14
clone_size: -
v_call: TRBV7-9
j_call: TRBJ2-5
cdr3_nt: TGTGCCAGCAGCTTAGTCACAGGGCAAGAGACCCAGTACTTC
cdr3_aa: CASSLVTGQETQYF

d_call: -
cdr3_length: 14
clone_size: few
v_call: TRBV9
j_call: TRBJ1-1
cdr3_nt: TGTGCCAGCAGCTCCCACCCGGGGAACACTGAAGCTTTCTTT
cdr3_aa: CASSSHPGNTEAFF